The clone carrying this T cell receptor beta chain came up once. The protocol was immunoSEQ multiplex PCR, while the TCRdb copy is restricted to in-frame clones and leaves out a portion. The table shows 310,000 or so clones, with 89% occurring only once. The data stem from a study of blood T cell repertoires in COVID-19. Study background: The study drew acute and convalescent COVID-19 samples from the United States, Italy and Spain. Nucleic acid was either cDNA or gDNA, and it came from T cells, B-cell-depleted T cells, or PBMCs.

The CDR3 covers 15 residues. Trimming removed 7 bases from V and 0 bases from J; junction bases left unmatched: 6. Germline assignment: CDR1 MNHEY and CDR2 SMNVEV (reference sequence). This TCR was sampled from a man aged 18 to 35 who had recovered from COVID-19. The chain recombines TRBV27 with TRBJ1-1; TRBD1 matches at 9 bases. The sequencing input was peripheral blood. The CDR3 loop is CASIRGTGMNTEAFF. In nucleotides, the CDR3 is TGTGCCAGCATCCGAGGGACAGGGATGAACACTGAAGCTTTCTTT.